This TCR beta chain stems from a study of a mutant IDH1 vaccine in newly diagnosed glioma. At the level of the study: Receipt of radiotherapy, temozolomide, or both preceded the study, and most received both.

This table comes from immunoSEQ multiplex PCR, and its TCRdb copy is limited to in-frame clones, with some not included. Of around 55,000 clones listed, 80% are singletons. Trimming cost V 4 bases and J 0 bases, with 6 bases left between them. This CDR3 contains 13 residues. CDR1 MNHEY and CDR2 SVGAGI come from the germline V gene. Time point of the sample: week 23, last vaccination. Each dose of the vaccine consisted of 300 ug of mutant IDH1 20-mer peptide, with topical imiquimod. In regard to this clone: Antigen unknown.

The clonotype originates from a man aged 40-50 years with glioma. The sample here was PBMCs, taken from a glioma patient whose treatment included an IDH1 peptide vaccine. This chain links TRBV6-5 with TRBJ1-1; D not certain. The CDR3 spells CASSLWVNTEAFF. The DNA for the CDR3 is TGTGCCAGCAGTTTGTGGGTGAACACTGAAGCTTTCTTT.